This TCR beta chain emerged from a study of neoadjuvant anti-PD-1 for oral cavity cancer. Trimming at V came to 0 bases and at J to 4 bases, leaving 8 bases not matched to a gene. The CDR3 runs 16 residues. CDR1 and CDR2 (germline): ENHRY, SYGVKD. The protocol was immunoSEQ multiplex PCR, while the TCRdb copy is restricted to in-frame clones and leaves out a portion. The table records tens of thousands of clones, less than 85% of them present only once. This chain links TRBV10-3 with TRBJ2-7; 8 bases fit TRBD2. The sequencing here drew on PBMCs, taken before nivolumab (anti-PD-1) treatment. The clonotype comes from a person aged 35-79 years with oral cavity squamous cell carcinoma. The CDR3 DNA sequence: TGTGCCATCAGTGAGTCGACAGCGGGAGTAAGGTACGAGCAGTACTTC. Its translation: CAISESTAGVRYEQYF.